The sequence of this T cell receptor (beta chain) was determined in a study of shared clonotypes between healthy human individuals. V shed 6 bases, J shed 6 bases, and the junction held 8 bases outside the gene matches. Germline CDR1 reads MNHNY; CDR2 reads SVGAGI (reference sequence). The CDR3 runs 13 residues. The data were produced by immunoSEQ multiplex PCR, yet TCRdb's version contains in-frame clones alone and is incomplete. The table has roughly 2 million clones, approximately 95% seen once; the top ten hold 0.1% to 0.15%. There were no recent acute infections or vaccinations among the donors, who were healthy HIV-negative adults.

This TCR was sampled from a man aged 18 to 29 in good health. This rearrangement joins TRBV6-6 to TRBJ2-7; 7 positions match TRBD1. The specimen sequenced was naive CD4+ T cells sorted from blood. Subset noted: CD45RA+ positively selected. CDR3 amino acids: CASRDRQGGEQYF. The CDR3 nucleotides read TGTGCCAGCAGGGACAGGCAGGGTGGCGAGCAGTACTTC.